This T cell receptor beta chain was retrieved from a study of cytomegalovirus exposure and HLA in healthy donors. The PCR employed 60 Vbeta primers together with 13 Jbeta primers. TCRdb keeps only in-frame clones here, not all; method: immunoSEQ multiplex PCR. Here the sample spans 150,000 or so clones, 60% to 85% being singletons. The V gene's germline CDR1 is LNHDA and CDR2 SQIVND (reference sequence). This CDR3 has 14 amino acids. The ends were cut back, 10 bases at V and 2 bases at J, with 17 bases in the middle. The TCR originated in a man in his forties in good health and CMV-seropositive. Specimen: PBMCs. The chain has TRBV19 and TRBJ2-5, with D possibly being TRBD2 (5 bases). CDR3 nucleotides: TGTGCCATACAGACTACCACCTTTCAAGAGACCCAGTACTTC. It specifies CAIQTTTFQETQYF.